This is a list of T cell receptor beta chains from one sample in a study of CD8 T cells in ankylosing spondylitis. TCRdb re-called the 5' RACE reads through MiXCR, storing one row per CDR3 protein. The sample gives 300,000 to 350,000 distinct CDR3 sequences, 14% to 15% of which show up once; 1.1% is in the top ten. The source material was blood, either unsorted or a sorted T cell fraction (not recorded which). These receptors originate from a male donor with ankylosing spondylitis or in good health (not recorded which). The CDR3 runs from the conserved cysteine through the conserved F or W. D genes are given only for firm matches. Where a row states a size, it is once, few, many or the class of an expanded clone; other rows omit it.

TRBJ1-1,-,many,TRBV20-1,CSATQVLAEAFF,TGCAGTGCTACCCAGGTCTTGGCTGAAGCTTTCTTT
TRBJ1-2,TRBD1,few,TRBV3-1,CASGQDYGYTF,TGTGCCAGTGGACAGGACTATGGCTACACCTTC
TRBJ2-7,-,-,TRBV4-2,CASSQEGSAGSGKQYF,TGTGCCAGCAGCCAAGAGGGGTCGGCGGGATCGGGCAAGCAGTACTTC
TRBJ1-6,-,few,TRBV7-9,CASSLESGYNSPLHF,TGTGCCAGCAGCTTAGAGAGCGGGTATAATTCACCCCTCCACTTT
TRBJ2-7,TRBD1,-,TRBV10-3,CAISRDRGLYEQYF,TGTGCCATCAGCCGTGACAGGGGGCTATACGAGCAGTACTTC
TRBJ1-2,-,-,TRBV6-4,CAPNVISKGGRWGYTF,TGTGCCCCCAACGTCATATCTAAGGGAGGCCGTTGGGGCTACACCTTC
TRBJ1-1,-,many,TRBV12-3/TRBV12-4,CASIPGPQSNTEAFF,TGTGCCAGCATCCCGGGACCCCAGTCGAACACTGAAGCTTTCTTT
TRBJ2-5,-,-,TRBV20-1,CSARDPPSQYF,TGCAGTGCTAGAGATCCCCCATCCCAGTACTTC
TRBJ2-3,-,-,TRBV29-1,CSVDHPDSSITDTQYF,TGCAGCGTTGACCACCCGGACTCGTCTATCACAGATACGCAGTATTTT
TRBJ2-7,TRBD1,few,TRBV5-1,CASSSSRDRVPYEQYF,TGCGCCAGCAGCTCGTCCCGGGACAGGGTCCCCTACGAGCAGTACTTC
TRBJ2-7,TRBD2,-,TRBV3-1,CASSLTSGYYEQYF,TGTGCCAGCAGCCTGACTAGCGGGTACTACGAGCAGTACTTC
TRBJ2-7,-,few,TRBV7-9,CASSLGPSGQYF,TGTGCCAGCAGTCTGGGACCATCGGGGCAGTACTTC
TRBJ1-5,-,few,TRBV2,CASSAQTGPFRQPQHF,TGTGCCAGCAGCGCCCAGACAGGTCCGTTTAGGCAGCCCCAGCATTTT
TRBJ1-5,-,once,TRBV2,CASSLDTRNQPQHF,TGTGCCAGCAGTCTGGACACCCGCAATCAGCCCCAGCATTTT
TRBJ1-2,TRBD1,few,TRBV18,CASSPDRTSHGYTF,TGTGCCAGCTCACCGGACAGGACCTCTCATGGCTACACCTTC
TRBJ2-2,TRBD2,-,TRBV18,CASSPTGLATGELFF,TGTGCCAGTTCACCAACGGGACTAGCCACCGGGGAGCTGTTTTTT
TRBJ2-3,TRBD2,-,TRBV10-3,CAIRDGLAGTTDTQYF,TGTGCCATCAGGGACGGACTAGCGGGAACCACAGATACGCAGTATTTT
TRBJ1-1,-,many,TRBV5-5,CASSLPRTEAFF,TGTGCCAGCAGCTTGCCCAGGACTGAAGCTTTCTTT
TRBJ2-5,TRBD1,few,TRBV10-3,CATRDSTGTQYF,TGTGCCACCCGGGACAGTACTGGGACCCAGTACTTC
TRBJ2-1,-,-,TRBV21-1,CASSSRPAKQFF,TGTGCCAGCAGTTCCAGGCCCGCAAAGCAGTTCTTC
TRBJ2-1,TRBD1,-,TRBV7-8,CASSLRTGSPYNEQFF,TGTGCCAGCAGCTTAAGGACAGGGTCGCCCTACAATGAGCAGTTCTTC
TRBJ2-7,-,few,TRBV2,CASSPDQIQYF,TGTGCCAGCAGCCCGGACCAAATTCAGTACTTC
TRBJ2-1,-,-,TRBV29-1,CSVEDAGRSYNEQFF,TGCAGCGTTGAAGATGCAGGGCGCTCCTACAATGAGCAGTTCTTC
TRBJ1-1,-,few,TRBV7-9,CASSRGGVAFF,TGTGCCAGCAGCCGCGGAGGGGTGGCTTTCTTT
TRBJ2-2,TRBD2,-,TRBV12-3/TRBV12-4,CASSLFGRVTGELFF,TGTGCCAGCAGTTTATTCGGGAGGGTCACCGGGGAGCTGTTTTTT
TRBJ1-4,-,few,TRBV18,CASSPQGTSTNEKLFF,TGTGCCAGCTCACCACAGGGGACATCGACTAATGAAAAACTGTTTTTT
TRBJ1-6,TRBD1,few,TRBV5-1,CASGGTEDNSPLHF,TGCGCCAGCGGCGGGACAGAAGATAATTCACCCCTCCACTTT
TRBJ1-2,-,many,TRBV12-3/TRBV12-4,CASSPLDSYGYTF,TGTGCCAGCAGTCCGCTTGACAGCTATGGCTACACCTTC
TRBJ2-5,-,many,TRBV5-1,CASSLSRAQETQYF,TGCGCCAGCAGCTTGAGCAGGGCCCAAGAGACCCAGTACTTC
TRBJ2-7,TRBD1,-,TRBV29-1,CSVSGTEIYEQYF,TGCAGCGTGTCCGGGACAGAAATCTACGAGCAGTACTTC
TRBJ2-7,-,-,TRBV6-5,CASTGALEQYF,TGTGCCAGCACTGGGGCCCTCGAGCAGTACTTC
TRBJ2-3,-,-,TRBV25-1,CASSSNGGDTQYF,TGTGCCAGCAGTAGCAACGGGGGAGATACGCAGTATTTT
TRBJ1-2,-,-,TRBV12-3/TRBV12-4,CASSFKGRGPANYGYTF,TGTGCCAGCAGTTTCAAGGGTCGGGGCCCCGCTAACTATGGCTACACCTTC
TRBJ1-3,-,few,TRBV14,CASSQGASRWNTIYF,TGTGCCAGCAGCCAAGGGGCAAGCAGGTGGAACACCATATATTTT
TRBJ2-1,TRBD2,-,TRBV7-9,CAVRELPDEQFF,TGTGCCGTGCGGGAGCTACCCGATGAGCAGTTCTTC
TRBJ2-7,TRBD1,-,TRBV5-1,CASSSGTAGTYEQYF,TGCGCCAGCAGCTCCGGGACAGCTGGTACCTACGAGCAGTACTTC